This T cell receptor (beta chain) was recorded in a study of shared clonotypes between healthy human individuals. V lost 5 bases, J lost 0 bases, and 5 bases lay in between. CDR1 is LNHDA, CDR2 SQIVND, per germline (reference sequence). CDR3 length equals 13 residues. Cells designated naive CD8 were CD45RO-negative and were positively selected for CCR7, with terminally differentiated effector memory CD45RA+ cells excluded. The assay was immunoSEQ multiplex PCR, and TCRdb's table has in-frame clones only and misses some. The sample consists of just over 2,000,000 clones, about 95% of them appearing once.

This chain connects TRBV19 to TRBJ1-5; D unclear. The specimen was naive CD8+ T cells sorted from blood. The TCR sequence derives from a man aged 18 to 29 in good health. Here the CDR3 reads CASSWPSNQPQHF. DNA of the CDR3: TGTGCCAGTAGTTGGCCTAGCAATCAGCCCCAGCATTTT.